This T cell receptor beta chain comes out of a study of T cell responses to AZD1222 COVID-19 vaccine. General study findings and limits: Spike was spanned by vaccine-associated CD4 TCRs, which were dominant at 160-218 and 743-854. No repertoire was sampled before or during the peak T cell response, only after it. Spike-specific TCR breadth and depth both grew after two AZD1222 doses.

The method was immunoSEQ multiplex PCR; TCRdb's version includes in-frame clones alone and lacks a portion of them. This table holds about 100,000 clones, approximately 81% found once. This CDR3 contains 13 residues. V shed 7 bases, J shed 0 bases, and the junction held 2 bases outside the gene matches. Germline loops: CDR1 SGHNT, CDR2 YENEEA. As for this clone: Its antigen remains unidentified.

This chain links TRBV11-3 with TRBJ2-7; 8 positions agree with TRBD2. Here the sequenced sample was peripheral blood, taken on day 0 of AZD1222 vaccination. The source of this sequence is an adult in good health. CDR3 amino acids: CASTSGPSYEQYF. Here the CDR3 DNA reads TGTGCCAGCACTAGCGGGCCCTCCTACGAGCAGTACTTC.